The rows below give T cell receptor beta chains drawn from one sample of a study of blood T cell repertoires in COVID-19. TCRdb's table, derived via immunoSEQ multiplex PCR, lists solely in-frame clones and lacks some. The sample has over 150,000 clones; approximately 80% are singletons. Sequenced sample: peripheral blood. These receptors all stem from a woman aged 55-69 years with COVID-19, enrolled during active disease. Each CDR3 is given with its conserved first and last residue. D genes are given only for firm matches.

v_call | d_call | cdr3_length | cdr3_aa
TRBV5-1 | - | 14 | CASHQISSAGELFF
TRBV7-8 | - | 15 | CASSGRLSSYNEQFF
TRBV18 | TRBD1 | 16 | CASSPPGQGGNQPQHF
TRBV18 | TRBD1 | 14 | CASCAQGARETQYF
TRBV18 | TRBD1 | 16 | CASSPPGTASNQPQHF
TRBV5-8 | - | 14 | CASSLVQARGKLFF
TRBV2 | TRBD1 | 12 | CASMGTGAQLFF
TRBV4-2 | - | 16 | CASSQGSSAYTGELFF
TRBV6-8 | TRBD1 | 15 | CASSYATGFPDEQYF
TRBV7-3 | - | 16 | CASSANRFGSNTEAFF
TRBV25-1 | TRBD1 | 15 | CASAHQQGVHTEAFF
TRBV5-6 | - | 18 | CASSLFGLIGSNTGELFF
TRBV5-8 | TRBD1 | 17 | CASGHGQGAISNQPQHF
TRBV7-2 | - | 18 | CASSLTGKLGQQGDGYTF
TRBV5-1 | - | 16 | CASSLYVREKVGELFF
TRBV30 | TRBD1 | 14 | CAWGTGVLRYGYTF
TRBV4-2 | TRBD2 | 14 | CASSPASGGETQYF
TRBV7-8 | - | 15 | CASSSLSGNTGELFF
TRBV10-3 | - | 13 | CAISSTGNQPQHF
TRBV5-6 | - | 16 | CASSPPGSTTGVGYTF
TRBV6-4 | - | 13 | CASSESGGGGYTF
TRBV9 | - | 15 | CASSVEGDMGSPLHF
TRBV18 | TRBD1 | 16 | CASSSSTGGSGNTIYF
TRBV6-5 | - | 12 | CASTDRITEAFF
TRBV7-2 | - | 16 | CASSPGSGTGIYEQYF
TRBV9 | TRBD2 | 15 | CASSVGSGRSDEQYF
TRBV19 | - | 13 | CASSIQFTDTQYF
TRBV2 | - | 16 | CASRARGVADNQPQHF
TRBV11-1 | - | 13 | CASSSDRDNEQFF
TRBV24-1 | - | 14 | CATSDSRENTEAFF
TRBV9 | TRBD2 | 16 | CASSPQGLAGYNEQFF
TRBV18 | TRBD1 | 17 | CASSEDRGILSGNTIYF
TRBV29-1 | TRBD1 | 18 | CSVSSGQGARGGNQPQHF
TRBV6-5 | TRBD1 | 16 | CASSYSTGAMNTEAFF
TRBV18 | - | 14 | CASSPLGLKNEQFF
TRBV5-4 | - | 15 | CASSLGAGPRYEQYF
TRBV25-1 | - | 13 | CAGSETDYTEAFF
TRBV7-3 | TRBD2 | 18 | CASSLTASGGVSTDTQYF
TRBV7-8 | - | 15 | CASSLPTGQNNVLTF
TRBV6-1 | - | 13 | CASSEIRGQPQHF
TRBV6-6 | - | 12 | CASGDSGNTIYF
TRBV19 | - | 15 | CASSPRLGMYERQYF
TRBV19 | TRBD2 | 14 | CASSSAGGGNIQYF
TRBV6-5 | - | 13 | CASNSRWSQPQHF
TRBV5-4 | TRBD1 | 16 | CASSLRQGARNYGYTF
TRBV7-9 | - | 12 | CASSLEPGLAFF
TRBV2 | TRBD1 | 14 | CASSRQGISSEAFF
TRBV7-2 | TRBD1 | 16 | CASSLGVRGANYGYTF
TRBV7-9 | TRBD1 | 15 | CASSYSGTGRASYHF
TRBV18 | - | 14 | CASSPYAVNTEAFF
TRBV29-1 | - | 13 | CSVATPMNTEAFF
TRBV30 | - | 14 | CAWSNLGSFHTRYF
TRBV10-1 | TRBD1 | 16 | CASSYERDRGLDEQFF
TRBV24-1 | TRBD1 | 15 | CATSTGDPLYNEQFF
TRBV5-1 | - | 14 | CASSLFRGGTEAFF